This TCR beta chain was observed in a study of vaccination and CD4 T cells after COVID-19. As to treatment: approximately 11-day PBMC culture with coronavirus spike peptide pools or control peptides (ViraFEST assay). Culture of fewer than 2.5 million PBMCs per well took place with around 10 IU/ml IL-2 and 8.5 to 10 ug/ml peptide pools. The Oncomine TCR Beta short-read assay generated sequence data from the DNA of cultured CD4+ T cells. Once CD4+ T cells had been cultured, genomic DNA was extracted from them. TCRdb reprocessed the PCR reads via MiXCR and lists one record per CDR3 protein. The table records about 12,000 distinct CDR3 sequences, around 50% of them present only once. Worth noting for this clonotype: Its antigen is unidentified.

This specimen consisted of cultured CD4+ T cells from blood, obtained after SARS-CoV-2 vaccination. This clonotype was sampled from a human donor with COVID-19.

The CDR3 loop reads CASSSREGSEKLFF. The CDR3 nucleotides read TGTGCCAGCAGCTCGCGGGAGGGGTCTGAAAAACTGTTTTTT. This chain joins TRBV7-8 and TRBJ1-4; tentative D call: TRBD1 (5 bases). The CDR3 covers 14 residues. Germline CDR1 and CDR2: SGHVS and FQNEAQ. V was pared by 4 bases and J by 7 bases, with 13 bases between.